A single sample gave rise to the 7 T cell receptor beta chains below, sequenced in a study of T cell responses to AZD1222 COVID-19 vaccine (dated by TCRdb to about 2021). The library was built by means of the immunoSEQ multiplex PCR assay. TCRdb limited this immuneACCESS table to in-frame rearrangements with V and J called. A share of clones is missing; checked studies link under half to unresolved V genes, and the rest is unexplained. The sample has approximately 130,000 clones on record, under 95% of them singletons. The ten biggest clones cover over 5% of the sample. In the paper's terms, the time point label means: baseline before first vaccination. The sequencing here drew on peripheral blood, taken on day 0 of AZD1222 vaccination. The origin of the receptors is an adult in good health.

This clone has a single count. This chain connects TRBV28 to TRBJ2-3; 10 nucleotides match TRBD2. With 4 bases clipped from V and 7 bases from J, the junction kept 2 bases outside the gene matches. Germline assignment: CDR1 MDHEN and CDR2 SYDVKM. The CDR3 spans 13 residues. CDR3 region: CASSSAGGNTQYF. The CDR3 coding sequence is TGTGCCAGCAGTTCAGCGGGAGGGAATACGCAGTATTTT.

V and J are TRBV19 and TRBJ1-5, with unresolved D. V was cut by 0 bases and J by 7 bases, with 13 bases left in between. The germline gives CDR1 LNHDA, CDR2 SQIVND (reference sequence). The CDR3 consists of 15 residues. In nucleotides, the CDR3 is TGTGCCAGTAGTATAGATAGCGGGGTGTGGCAGCCCCAGCATTTT. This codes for CASSIDSGVWQPQHF.

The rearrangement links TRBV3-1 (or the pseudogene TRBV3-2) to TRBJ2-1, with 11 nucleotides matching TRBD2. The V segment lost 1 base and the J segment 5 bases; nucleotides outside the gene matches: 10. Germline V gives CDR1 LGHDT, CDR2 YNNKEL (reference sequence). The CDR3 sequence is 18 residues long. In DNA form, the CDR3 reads TGTGCCAGCAGCCAAGCCGGTACTAGCGGGAGATATCACAATGAGCAGTTCTTC. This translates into CASSQAGTSGRYHNEQFF.

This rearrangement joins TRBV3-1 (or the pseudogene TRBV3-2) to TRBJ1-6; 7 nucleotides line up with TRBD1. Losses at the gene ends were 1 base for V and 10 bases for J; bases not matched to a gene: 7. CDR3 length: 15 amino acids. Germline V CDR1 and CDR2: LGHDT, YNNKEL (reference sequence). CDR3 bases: TGTGCCAGCAGCCAAGGACAGGGATTAGGGTCACCCCTCCACTTT. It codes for CASSQGQGLGSPLHF.

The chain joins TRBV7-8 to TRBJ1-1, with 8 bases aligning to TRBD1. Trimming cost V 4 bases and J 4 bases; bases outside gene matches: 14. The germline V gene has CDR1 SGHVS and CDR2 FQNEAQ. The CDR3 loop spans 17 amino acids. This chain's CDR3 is CASSSRQGYQESTEAFF. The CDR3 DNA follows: TGTGCCAGCAGCTCCAGACAGGGGTATCAAGAAAGCACTGAAGCTTTCTTT.

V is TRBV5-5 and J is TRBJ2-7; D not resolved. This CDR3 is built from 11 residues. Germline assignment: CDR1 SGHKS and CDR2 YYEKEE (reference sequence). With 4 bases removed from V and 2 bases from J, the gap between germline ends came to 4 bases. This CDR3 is CASSGPYEQYF. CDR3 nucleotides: TGTGCCAGCAGCGGACCCTACGAGCAGTACTTC.

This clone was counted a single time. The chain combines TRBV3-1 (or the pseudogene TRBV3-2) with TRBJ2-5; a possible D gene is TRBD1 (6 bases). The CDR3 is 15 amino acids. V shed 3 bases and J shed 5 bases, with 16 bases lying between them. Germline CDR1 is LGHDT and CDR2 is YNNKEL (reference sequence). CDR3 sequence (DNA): TGTGCCAGCAGCCACCGTAATGGACAGACCGAGACCCAGTACTTC. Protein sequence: CASSHRNGQTETQYF.